A selection of T cell receptor beta chains follows, all from one sample in a study of OX40 agonist ivuxolimab in advanced cancers. Using immunoSEQ multiplex PCR, the repertoire was profiled, and TCRdb retains in-frame clones only, with some absent. In the table there are 35,000 or so clones, around 73% of which are singletons. The sequences come from CD4+ or CD8+ T cells sorted from blood, collected in a trial of the OX40 agonist ivuxolimab. The receptors were gathered from an adult with an advanced solid tumor such as melanoma, head and neck, liver or kidney cancer. Each CDR3 is given with its conserved first and last residue. The D gene is left open where the match is weak. Clone size appears in some rows only: once, few, many, or a class for an expanded clone.

j_call clone_size d_call cdr3_length v_call cdr3_nt cdr3_aa
TRBJ2-3 . . 13 TRBV6-1 TGTGCCAGCAGTGGGGGACCTCGGGATACGCAGTATTTT CASSGGPRDTQYF
TRBJ1-1 once . 14 TRBV18 TGTGCCAGCTCAGACCCAAACATGAACACTGAAGCTTTCTTT CASSDPNMNTEAFF
TRBJ2-7 once . 14 TRBV7-5 TGTGCCAGCAGCCACCGGGACAGAAACTACGAGCAGTACTTC CASSHRDRNYEQYF
TRBJ1-4 . . 15 TRBV28 TGTGCCAGCAGCCCCGACCGGGACAAAAATGAAAAACTGTTTTTT CASSPDRDKNEKLFF
TRBJ2-7 . TRBD1 15 TRBV30 TGTGCCTGGAGTTCAGGACAGGGAAGGTCCTACGAGCAGTACTTC CAWSSGQGRSYEQYF
TRBJ2-5 once TRBD2 16 TRBV5-6 TGTGCCAGCAGCACCCTCCTAGCGGGAGGTCAAGAGACCCAGTACTTC CASSTLLAGGQETQYF
TRBJ1-5 . . 14 TRBV28 TGTGCCAGCAGTTTTGGTCAGGACTATCAGCCCCAGCATTTT CASSFGQDYQPQHF
TRBJ2-7 . TRBD1 15 TRBV2 TGTGCCAGCAGTGAATCGACAGGGGTGGACTACGAGCAGTACTTC CASSESTGVDYEQYF
TRBJ2-1 . . 12 TRBV6-6 TGTGCCAGCAGCCAGGAGGGTATGTCGCAGTTCTTC CASSQEGMSQFF
TRBJ1-5 . . 16 TRBV27 TGTGCCAGCAGTTCCCCTCGGGGCGGTAGGAATCAGCCCCAGCATTTT CASSSPRGGRNQPQHF
TRBJ2-1 . . 11 TRBV30 TGTGCCTGGAGTGCGAGGTTCGAGCAGTTCTTC CAWSARFEQFF
TRBJ2-2 . TRBD2 13 TRBV29-1 TGCAGCGTTGCTCTAGCGGAGACCGGGGAGCTGTTTTTT CSVALAETGELFF
TRBJ1-5 . TRBD1 17 TRBV7-6 TGTGCCAGCAGCCCCGGGACAGGGGGATATAGCAATCAGCCCCAGCATTTT CASSPGTGGYSNQPQHF
TRBJ1-1 . TRBD1 13 TRBV4-1 TGCGCCAGCAGCCGACAGGGAACCACTGAAGCTTTCTTT CASSRQGTTEAFF
TRBJ1-3 . . 16 TRBV6-1 TGTGCCAGCAGTGAATACAGGGAATCGCGAGGAAACACCATATATTTT CASSEYRESRGNTIYF
TRBJ1-1 . . 13 TRBV28 TGTGCCAGCAGTTTGGTCCCTGACACTGAAGCTTTCTTT CASSLVPDTEAFF
TRBJ1-1 . . 14 TRBV1 TGCACCAGCAGCCCCGGGACCGAGAACACTGAAGCTTTCTTT CTSSPGTENTEAFF
TRBJ1-1 . TRBD1 15 TRBV27 TGTGCCAGCAGTTTAGGACAGGGGATTTACACTGAAGCTTTCTTT CASSLGQGIYTEAFF
TRBJ2-1 . . 15 TRBV28 TGTGCCAGCAGCCCGACACCTTTATCCTACAATGAGCAGTTCTTC CASSPTPLSYNEQFF
TRBJ1-2 . TRBD1 16 TRBV2 TGTGCCAGCAGTGAGGACAGGTTGTCATTGTACTATGGCTACACCTTC CASSEDRLSLYYGYTF
TRBJ2-7 medium-sized TRBD1 15 TRBV4-3 TGCGCCAGCAGCCAATTCCGGGACAGGGACTACGAGCAGTACTTC CASSQFRDRDYEQYF
TRBJ2-5 . TRBD2 17 TRBV9 TGTGCCAGCAGCGTAAGCCCAAAAGCGGGGGGTGGTGAGACCCAGTACTTC CASSVSPKAGGGETQYF
TRBJ1-2 . . 13 TRBV27 TGTGCCAGCAGTTTAAGCCCGAACTATGGCTACACCTTC CASSLSPNYGYTF
TRBJ2-7 once TRBD1 14 TRBV7-9 TGTGCCAGCAGCAAAGTAGGACAGGGCTACGAGCAGTACTTC CASSKVGQGYEQYF
TRBJ2-1 . TRBD2 15 TRBV7-9 TGTGCCAGCAGCTTAGGGACTAGCGGGCAAAATGAGCAGTTCTTC CASSLGTSGQNEQFF
TRBJ1-2 . . 16 TRBV2 TGTGCCAGCAGTGAAAGTGGTGACAGAACTAACTATGGCTACACCTTC CASSESGDRTNYGYTF
TRBJ2-1 . . 12 TRBV29-1 TGCAGCGGGCAGACGGGAAACAATGAGCAGTTCTTC CSGQTGNNEQFF
TRBJ2-1 . TRBD2 14 TRBV19 TGTGCCAGTAGTTTCGGACTAGCGTCCAATGAGCAGTTCTTC CASSFGLASNEQFF
TRBJ2-3 . . 15 TRBV9 TGTGCCAGCAGCGCCGACGCTAGCGGCACAGATACGCAGTATTTT CASSADASGTDTQYF
TRBJ1-2 . . 12 TRBV4-1 TGCGCCAGCAGCCAAGGGATCTATGGCTACACCTTC CASSQGIYGYTF
TRBJ2-3 . . 15 TRBV6-7 TGTGCCAGCAGTTACTCCGCGGGATGGCTGGATACGCAGTATTTT CASSYSAGWLDTQYF
TRBJ1-2 . TRBD1 15 TRBV6-5 TGTGCCAGCAGTTACTCCCAGGGGGGTCCTTATGGCTACACCTTC CASSYSQGGPYGYTF
TRBJ1-2 . TRBD1 15 TRBV30 TGTGCCTGGAGCCCCGGACAGGGGGGAGACTATGGCTACACCTTC CAWSPGQGGDYGYTF
TRBJ1-2 . TRBD1 15 TRBV9 TGTGCCAGCAGCGTAGGAGCAGGGGGGAACTATGGCTACACCTTC CASSVGAGGNYGYTF